The rows below give T cell receptor beta chains drawn from one sample of a study of blood T cell repertoires in COVID-19. Profiled with immunoSEQ multiplex PCR; TCRdb holds only in-frame clones, not every one. The repertoire holds about 370,000 clones, with 85% to 90% as singletons. The sample was PBMCs or T cells enriched from blood (not recorded which). These receptors all come from a man aged 18 to 29 who had recovered from COVID-19. Both conserved end residues are part of each CDR3. A D gene is named only where the DNA matches it firmly. Clone size, where shown, is once, few, many, or a class for clones that have expanded.

d_call	clone_size	v_call	j_call	cdr3_nt	cdr3_aa
NA	NA	TRBV5-1	TRBJ1-1	TGCGCCAGCAGCTTGGCGGTGGCAGGTGGATACACTGAAGCTTTCTTT	CASSLAVAGGYTEAFF
TRBD1	NA	TRBV5-1	TRBJ2-7	TGCGCCAGCAGCTTGGGGGACAGTCCCTACGAGCAGTACTTC	CASSLGDSPYEQYF
TRBD2	few	TRBV27	TRBJ2-1	TGTGCCAGCAGTTCCGGGACTAGCGGTTACAATGAGCAGTTCTTC	CASSSGTSGYNEQFF
NA	NA	TRBV4-1	TRBJ1-3	TGCGCCAGCAGCCAAGTGGGCTTATCCTCTGGAAACACCATATATTTT	CASSQVGLSSGNTIYF
TRBD2	NA	TRBV10-3	TRBJ2-3	TGTGCCATAGGGGGGACTAGCGTTGACACAGATACGCAGTATTTT	CAIGGTSVDTDTQYF
NA	NA	TRBV6-6	TRBJ2-2	TGTGCCAGCAGTTACGGGGCATTGAACACCGGGGAGCTGTTTTTT	CASSYGALNTGELFF
TRBD1	NA	TRBV7-9	TRBJ2-7	TGTGCCAGCAGCCGGGACAGCCGCCTCTACGAGCAGTACTTC	CASSRDSRLYEQYF
NA	once	TRBV16	TRBJ1-5	TGTGCCAGCAGCCCCTTAGGCAGGGGAGACCAGCCCCAGCATTTT	CASSPLGRGDQPQHF
TRBD1	NA	TRBV5-6	TRBJ1-2	TGTGCCAGCAGCCGTGGGACAGTCTATTCCTCCGGCTACACCTTC	CASSRGTVYSSGYTF
TRBD1	NA	TRBV12-3/TRBV12-4	TRBJ1-5	TGTGCCAGCAGACGACAGGGCACTCAGCCCCAGCATTTT	CASRRQGTQPQHF
TRBD2	once	TRBV7-2	TRBJ2-7	TGTGCCAGCAGCCCGACTAGCGGGTCCTACGAGCAGTACTTC	CASSPTSGSYEQYF
NA	NA	TRBV5-1	TRBJ1-3	TGCGCCAGCAGTGTTGGAGGCGGAGCTGGAAACACCATATATTTT	CASSVGGGAGNTIYF
TRBD1	NA	TRBV14	TRBJ2-3	TGTGCCAGCAGCCGACAGGGGGGCACAGATACGCAGTATTTT	CASSRQGGTDTQYF
TRBD2	NA	TRBV3-1/TRBV3-2	TRBJ2-2	TGTGCCAGCAGTCCGACTAGCCCCGGGGAGCTGTTTTTT	CASSPTSPGELFF
NA	NA	TRBV10-3	TRBJ1-2	TGTGCCATCAGCTTTCGCGGGAATGGCTACACCTTC	CAISFRGNGYTF
NA	NA	TRBV7-8	TRBJ1-4	TGTGCCAGCAGCTACAGGGTTAATGAAAAACTGTTTTTT	CASSYRVNEKLFF